The 22 T cell receptor beta chains in this list originate from one sample, sequenced in a study of cytomegalovirus exposure and HLA in healthy donors. The PCR was carried out with 60 Vbeta primers and 13 Jbeta primers. Some clones are missing from TCRdb's copy, which holds only in-frame ones; the method was immunoSEQ multiplex PCR. In the table there are 150,000 to 200,000 clones, 60% to 80% of which are singletons. Sequenced: PBMCs. All receptors derive from a woman aged 45-65 years in good health and CMV-seropositive.

The chain employs TRBV6-1 and TRBJ2-7; D ambiguous. Per germline, CDR1 MNHNS and CDR2 SASEGT. The V end was cut by 6 bases, the J end by 0 bases, with 6 bases between. The CDR3 is made up of 12 amino acids. The CDR3, as DNA: TGTGCCAGCAGACAGAACTCCTACGAGCAGTACTTC. Its translation: CASRQNSYEQYF.

This clone has more than one count but fewer than ten. The rearrangement joins TRBV2 to TRBJ2-2; 8 bases fit TRBD1. V shed 6 bases, J shed 2 bases, and the junction held 8 bases outside the gene matches. This CDR3 region has 16 residues. Germline V lookup: CDR1 SNHLY, CDR2 FYNNEI. The CDR3 reads CASSRQGPKNTGELFF. DNA of the CDR3: TGTGCCAGCAGCCGACAGGGGCCTAAAAACACCGGGGAGCTGTTTTTT.

This chain uses TRBV29-1 with TRBJ2-1; D gene ambiguous. This CDR3 region has 12 residues. V was clipped by 4 bases and J by 5 bases, with 9 bases between them. The V gene's germline CDR1 is SQVTM and CDR2 ANQGSEA. CDR3 coding DNA: TGCAGCGTTGTTTCTTCGGACAATGAGCAGTTCTTC. Amino acid sequence: CSVVSSDNEQFF.

V is TRBV9 and J is TRBJ1-4; TRBD1 aligns across 8 bases. V lost 3 bases to trimming and J lost 8 bases; unmatched junction nucleotides: 9. The CDR3 contains 15 residues. From germline, CDR1 is SGDLS and CDR2 YYNGEE. The chain's CDR3 is CASSAGTGWGEKLFF. For the CDR3, the DNA is TGTGCCAGCAGCGCCGGGACAGGATGGGGGGAAAAACTGTTTTTT.

The V call is TRBV6-6, the J call TRBJ1-2; 7 bases fit TRBD1. V gave up 6 bases and J gave up 7 bases; unmatched junction bases: 8. The CDR3 contains 13 residues. The germline gives CDR1 MNHNY, CDR2 SVGAGI (reference sequence). In DNA, the CDR3 is TGTGCCAGCAGCACTGAGGGGGCCAGTGGCTACACCTTC. Its translation: CASSTEGASGYTF.

The chain carries TRBV27 and TRBJ2-1; 9 bases align to TRBD2. The V gene end was trimmed by 5 bases and the J gene end by 0 bases; junction bases not matched to a gene: 14. The CDR3 is made up of 19 amino acids. Germline CDR1 MNHEY, CDR2 SMNVEV (reference sequence). CDR3 in DNA: TGTGCCAGCAGTCCGTTCCGGGGGGCGGGAGGGACCTCCTACAATGAGCAGTTCTTC. Protein product: CASSPFRGAGGTSYNEQFF.

This chain connects TRBV6-5 to TRBJ1-2; 10 nucleotides agree with TRBD1. The CDR3 contains 15 residues. The germline V gene has CDR1 MNHEY and CDR2 SVGAGI. The V segment lost 3 bases and the J segment 3 bases; nucleotides outside the gene matches: 4. The CDR3 loop is CASSYRDRGHYGYTF. The CDR3 nucleotides are TGTGCCAGCAGTTATAGGGACAGGGGACACTATGGCTACACCTTC.

This clone has only a few counts. This chain uses TRBV6-5 with TRBJ2-2; D is possibly TRBD1 (5 bases). Trimming removed 6 bases from V and 4 bases from J, with 9 bases in between. Germline CDR1 is MNHEY and CDR2 is SVGAGI. This CDR3 is 13 amino acids long. The DNA for the CDR3 is TGTGCCAGCAGCCGACAGTTCACCGGGGAGCTGTTTTTT. It translates to CASSRQFTGELFF.

The V and J genes are TRBV7-2 and TRBJ1-2, with D possibly matching TRBD1 (5 bases). Trimming pared 2 bases from V and 3 bases from J, leaving 7 bases between. The CDR3 is 13 residues long. Germline-derived CDR1 and CDR2 are SGHTA and FQGNSA. CDR3 sequence (DNA): TGTGCCAGCAGCTTACGGGGGGACTATGGCTACACCTTC. Its protein product is CASSLRGDYGYTF.

The CDR3 is CASNRDRNTEAFF. CDR3 nucleotides: TGTGCCAGCAACCGGGACAGGAACACTGAAGCTTTCTTT. This chain uses TRBV2 with TRBJ1-1, with 7 bases matching TRBD1. V shed 7 bases, J shed 1 base, and the junction held 3 bases outside the gene matches. Looked up from germline, CDR1 is SNHLY and CDR2 is FYNNEI. The CDR3 has 13 amino acids.

The chain joins TRBV11-2 to TRBJ2-7, with D uncertain. This CDR3 region has 12 residues. The germline V and J ends were trimmed by 7 bases and 7 bases, with 14 bases remaining between them. The germline V gene has CDR1 SGHAT and CDR2 FQNNGV. This CDR3 reads CASTEEYGEQYF. DNA of the CDR3: TGTGCCAGCACCGAAGAATACGGGGAGCAGTACTTC. Combining the CDR3 with reference TRBV11-2 and TRBJ2-7 gives the whole variable domain EAGVAQSPRYKIIEKRQSVAFWCNPISGHATLYWYQQILGQGPKLLIQFQNNGVVDDSQLPKDRFSAERLKGVDSTLKIQPAKLEDSAVYLCASTEEYGEQYFGPGTRLTVT.

This clone was seen only once. The CDR3 protein is CAWSVGTPSATQYF. CDR3 coding DNA: TGTGCCTGGAGTGTAGGGACTCCCTCGGCTACGCAGTATTTT. The chain is built from TRBV30 and TRBJ2-3; D may be TRBD2 (6 bases). Germline V gene lookup returns CDR1 GTSNPN and CDR2 SVGIG (reference sequence). Trimming left V 0 bases short and J 8 bases short, with 15 bases between. CDR3 length: 14 amino acids.

The rearrangement joins TRBV6-5 to TRBJ2-5, with 9 nucleotides matching TRBD2. The CDR3 length is 14 residues. Germline CDR1 reads MNHEY; CDR2 reads SVGAGI. V dropped 6 bases and J dropped 6; count of bases not matched to a gene: 8. For the CDR3, the DNA is TGTGCCAGCAGCCCTAGCGGGGTCGGAAAGACCCAGTACTTC. Translation: CASSPSGVGKTQYF.

This chain joins TRBV19 and TRBJ1-2, with 12 nucleotides matching TRBD1. The germline CDR1 and CDR2 sequences are LNHDA and SQIVND (reference sequence). This CDR3 spans 17 amino acids. V trimming: 7 bases; J trimming: 7 bases; junction bases outside the gene matches: 16. CDR3 region: CASTPSPSGTGGGGYTF. In DNA form, the CDR3 reads TGTGCCAGTACCCCATCTCCCTCCGGGACAGGGGGCGGTGGCTACACCTTC.

DNA for the CDR3: TGTGCCAGCAGTTTGAACAGGGGCCGTAATCAGCCCCAGCATTTT. Translation gives CASSLNRGRNQPQHF. This chain joins TRBV5-8 and TRBJ1-5; 7 bases fit TRBD1. J gave up 4 bases and V 5 bases, and 9 bases lay outside the gene matches. This CDR3 is 15 amino acids long. Germline CDR1 SGHTS, CDR2 YDEGEE.

This clone was seen a handful of times. Other DNA sequences in the sample encode the same CDR3. For the CDR3, the DNA is TGTGCCAGCAGGCCCACTAGCGGAAACACCGGGGAGCTGTTTTTT. Its protein is CASRPTSGNTGELFF. The genes are TRBV28 and TRBJ2-2, with 8 positions matching TRBD2. From germline, CDR1 is MDHEN and CDR2 SYDVKM. V gave up 6 bases and J gave up 2 bases; unmatched junction bases: 5. The CDR3 is 15 amino acids.

The chain couples TRBV29-1 to TRBJ1-1; D possibly corresponds to TRBD1 (5 bases). The CDR3 covers 11 residues. Germline V gene data show CDR1 as SQVTM and CDR2 as ANQGSEA. The CDR3: CTVQGDTEAFF. The CDR3 nucleotides are TGCACCGTGCAGGGTGACACTGAAGCTTTCTTT.

Of note for this clone: This sample includes further DNA sequences coding for the same CDR3. The chain couples TRBV25-1 to TRBJ1-1; possibly TRBD1 for D (5 bases). CDR1 is MGHDK, CDR2 SYGVNS, per germline. V lost 1 base and J 5 bases, leaving 8 bases between the germline ends. CDR3 length equals 13 residues. CDR3 DNA: TGTGCCAGCAGTGAATTGGGGGGAACTGAAGCTTTCTTT. Protein sequence: CASSELGGTEAFF.

This rearrangement joins TRBV4-3 to TRBJ1-2; unclear D gene. This CDR3 comprises 15 residues. V was shortened by 0 bases and J by 4 bases, with 12 bases between the two germline ends. Germline CDR1 LGHNA, CDR2 YSLEER. CDR3 sequence: CASSQDTSLGYGYTF. CDR3 sequence (DNA): TGCGCCAGCAGCCAAGATACTAGCCTTGGCTATGGCTACACCTTC.

The V and J genes are TRBV4-3 and TRBJ2-2, with 10 nucleotides matching TRBD1. The germline gives CDR1 LGHNA, CDR2 YSLEER. V shed 5 bases, J shed 4 bases, and the junction held 7 bases outside the gene matches. The CDR3 is 16 residues long. CDR3 sequence reads: CASSYDRGRGTGELFF. The CDR3 nucleotides are TGCGCCAGCAGCTATGACAGGGGGCGGGGCACCGGGGAGCTGTTTTTT.

This clone was detected a few times. This rearrangement joins TRBV4-2 to TRBJ1-1; 7 nucleotides match TRBD1. CDR3 length equals 16 residues. Germline CDR1 LGHNA, CDR2 YNFKEQ. Trimming at V came to 7 bases and at J to 0 bases, leaving 11 bases not matched to a gene. The chain's CDR3 is CASTNRLQGLNTEAFF. The CDR3 nucleotides read TGTGCCAGCACTAACCGGTTACAGGGGTTGAACACTGAAGCTTTCTTT.

V gene TRBV21-1 combines with J gene TRBJ2-3; the DNA was not used to check the table's D call, TRBD2. TRBV21-1 is described as a pseudogene. The CDR3 is 16 residues long. In DNA form, the CDR3 reads TGTGCCAGCAGCAAGAGGATCGGGAGGGCCACAGATACGCAGTATTTT. Its translation: CASSKRIGRATDTQYF.